This T cell receptor (beta chain) was captured in a study of Ad26.COV2.S vaccination and SARS-CoV-2 variants. Turning to the study itself: Recipients of Ad26.COV2.S got it intramuscularly, once or twice 56 days apart.

Whole-study results and caveats: Spike-specific TCR breadth was greater after Ad26.COV2.S than placebo.

Treatment specified: 15 to 20 received Ad26.COV2.S at low or high dose, single or two shots; about 5 received placebo; per-sample allocation not given. The study sampled participants on day 63 after the first vaccine or placebo injection. With respect to this clone: Its antigen is not known.

Some clones are missing from TCRdb's copy, which holds only in-frame ones; the method was immunoSEQ multiplex PCR. The data contain roughly 350,000 clones, around nine tenths of them seen just once; the ten biggest clones take up under 6%. Germline V gives CDR1 SGHRS, CDR2 YFSETQ. V lost 2 bases and J 4 bases, leaving 9 bases between the germline ends. CDR3 size: 14 residues. The chain is built from TRBV5-1 and TRBJ1-4; D remains ambiguous. This specimen consisted of peripheral blood, obtained in a trial of Ad26.COV2.S vaccine versus placebo. The clonotype was recovered from a person between 18 and 65 years old who received the Ad26.COV2.S COVID-19 vaccine or a placebo. The CDR3: CASSFQSSNEKLFF. The CDR3 nucleotides are TGCGCCAGCAGCTTTCAGTCAAGTAATGAAAAACTGTTTTTT.